The source of this TCR beta chain is a study of CD8+ T cells in alopecia areata. Study-level background: Twice daily, treated patients received 5 to 10 mg of oral tofacitinib. By percentage of affected scalp area, the severity of treated patients was scored. Study observations and caveats: In lesional scalp, particularly from alopecia totalis/universalis, clonality was higher than in normal scalp. Possibly because of HLA-related factors, TCR sharing was less clear across patients than in mice.

To note about this clone: Its antigen is not identified.

Extracted RNA was reverse transcribed into cDNA, the sequencing template. Repertoires were generated with immunoSEQ multiplex PCR, while TCRdb's copy carries only in-frame clones and drops some. The data show nearly 110,000 clones, roughly 84% seen once. Treatment given: oral pan-JAK inhibitor, 5-10 mg twice daily. Germline V gene data show CDR1 as MGHRA and CDR2 as YSYEKL. The V gene end was trimmed by 4 bases and the J gene end by 3 bases; junction bases not matched to a gene: 11. The CDR3 is 17 residues long. This receptor was taken from a human donor with alopecia areata. V gene TRBV4-1 combines with J gene TRBJ2-1, with TRBD1 matching over 8 bases. The sample consisted of CD8+ T cells sorted from blood, taken at week 24, from a patient treated with tofacitinib. CDR3 in DNA: TGCGCCAGCAGCCTCTCGATAGGGACAGGCGACTACAATGAGCAGTTCTTC. Its translation is CASSLSIGTGDYNEQFF.